The 16 T cell receptor beta chains below come from one sample, sequenced in a study of shared clonotypes between healthy human individuals. Only in-frame clones appear in the TCRdb table, and some are missing; sequencing was by immunoSEQ multiplex PCR. The sample has 2,500,000 or so clones; approximately 90% are singletons. Source material: naive CD4+ T cells sorted from blood. The subset: CD45RA+ positively selected. The receptors derive from a young man in good health.

The chain combines TRBV7-2 with TRBJ2-1; the match to TRBD2 covers 11 bases. This CDR3 comprises 15 residues. Germline V gene data show CDR1 as SGHTA and CDR2 as FQGNSA. J lost 7 bases, V lost 6 bases, and 8 bases had no gene match. This CDR3 is CASRRTGTSGNEQFF. For the CDR3, the DNA is TGTGCCAGCAGACGTACCGGGACTAGCGGTAATGAGCAGTTCTTC.

This chain connects TRBV19 to TRBJ2-7, with unresolved D. Germline loops: CDR1 LNHDA, CDR2 SQIVND (reference sequence). Trimming took 8 bases from V and 2 from J, leaving 22 bases between them. This CDR3 has 16 amino acids. This CDR3 is CASQIGSPYTPYEQYF. The CDR3 DNA sequence: TGTGCCAGTCAAATCGGCAGCCCTTATACCCCCTACGAGCAGTACTTC.

The rearrangement uses TRBV13 and TRBJ2-2; the D is unclear. Germline loops: CDR1 PRHDT, CDR2 FYEKMQ (reference sequence). This CDR3 spans 11 amino acids. V lost 6 bases, J lost 7 bases, and 6 bases lay in between. CDR3 in DNA: TGTGCCAGCAGTTCGGGCGGGGAGCTGTTTTTT. It codes for CASSSGGELFF.

This clone was seen only once. The V and J genes are TRBV6-5 and TRBJ2-5; 12 bases fit TRBD1. Gene TRBJ2-7 matches the end of the DNA better, so the J call may be wrong. The germline V gene has CDR1 MNHEY and CDR2 SVGAGI. This CDR3 is 15 amino acids long. DNA for the CDR3: TGTGCCAGCAGTTTGGGACAGGGGGCTTCCTACGAGCAGTACTTC. Its translation is CASSLGQGASYEQYF.

The J gene is TRBJ1-6, the V gene TRBV5-1; 8 bases match TRBD1. Trimming at V came to 5 bases and at J to 0 bases, leaving 7 bases not matched to a gene. The CDR3 loop spans 17 amino acids. Germline CDR1 is SGHRS and CDR2 is YFSETQ. DNA of the CDR3: TGCGCCAGCAGAAAGACAGGGGAGAGCTCCTATAATTCACCCCTCCACTTT. Protein sequence: CASRKTGESSYNSPLHF.

This chain uses TRBV2 with TRBJ2-2, with D unresolved. V was pared by 2 bases and J by 6 bases, with 7 bases between. Germline V CDR1 and CDR2: SNHLY, FYNNEI. This CDR3 spans 13 amino acids. The CDR3 loop reads CASSERGAGELFF. The CDR3 DNA reads TGTGCCAGCAGTGAACGTGGAGCCGGGGAGCTGTTTTTT.

The V and J genes are TRBV5-1 and TRBJ2-2, with D perhaps given as TRBD1 or TRBD2 (5 bases each). V gave up 0 bases and J gave up 4 bases, with 16 bases separating them. CDR3 size: 17 residues. CDR1 is SGHRS and CDR2 is YFSETQ in the germline V gene. The CDR3 region is CASSLAPQGVGTGELFF. CDR3 coding DNA: TGCGCCAGCAGCTTGGCCCCTCAGGGAGTGGGCACCGGGGAGCTGTTTTTT.

J is TRBJ1-1 and V is TRBV18; 7 nucleotides agree with TRBD1. The CDR3 runs 16 residues. Germline V gene data show CDR1 as KGHSH and CDR2 as LQKENI. With V trimmed by 2 bases and J by 7 bases, 13 bases remained unmatched. This CDR3 reads CASSPYEQGYSGEAFF. The CDR3 DNA reads TGTGCCAGCTCACCATATGAACAGGGGTATAGTGGTGAAGCTTTCTTT.

The chain recombines TRBV28 with TRBJ2-6, with TRBD1 identical over 9 bases. The CDR3 loop spans 16 amino acids. With 5 bases clipped from V and 0 bases from J, the junction kept 2 bases outside the gene matches. Germline loops: CDR1 MDHEN, CDR2 SYDVKM. CDR3 sequence (DNA): TGTGCCAGCAGTAAGACAGGGGGCTCTGGGGCCAACGTCCTGACTTTC. This translates into CASSKTGGSGANVLTF. The whole variable domain, remainder taken from reference TRBV28 and TRBJ2-6, is DVKVTQSSRYLVKRTGEKVFLECVQDMDHENMFWYRQDPGLGLRLIYFSYDVKMKEKGDIPEGYSVSREKKERFSLILESASTNQTSMYLCASSKTGGSGANVLTFGAGSRLTVL.

The chain couples TRBV6-6 to TRBJ1-4; D remains unclear. CDR1 and CDR2 from the germline V gene are MNHNY and SVGAGI (reference sequence). There are 14 residues in the CDR3. Trimming removed 2 bases at V and 5 bases at J, with 9 bases between. The CDR3 coding sequence is TGTGCCAGCAGTTACGGGCGAGGAAATGAAAAACTGTTTTTT. This sequence encodes CASSYGRGNEKLFF.

The chain recombines TRBV5-4 with TRBJ2-2; D unresolved. Trimming took 0 bases from V and 6 from J, leaving 6 bases between them. The CDR3 length is 13 residues. Germline CDR1 is SGHNT and CDR2 is YYREEE (reference sequence). The CDR3 loop is CASSLAHAGELFF. DNA of the CDR3: TGTGCCAGCAGCTTGGCGCACGCCGGGGAGCTGTTTTTT.

The chain has TRBV5-1 and TRBJ2-1; D may be TRBD1 (6 bases). Germline V gives CDR1 SGHRS, CDR2 YFSETQ. This CDR3 spans 14 amino acids. V lost 6 bases, J lost 0 bases, and 10 bases lay in between. The CDR3 coding sequence is TGCGCCAGCACGTCAGGGGACTCCTACAATGAGCAGTTCTTC. Its protein is CASTSGDSYNEQFF.

The genes are TRBV10-3 and TRBJ2-7; the D is unclear. From germline, CDR1 is ENHRY and CDR2 SYGVKD. Trimming took off 4 bases at V and 3 bases at J, with 10 bases between the two ends. The CDR3 is made up of 13 amino acids. The CDR3 loop reads CAISVTANYEQYF. CDR3 in DNA: TGTGCCATCAGTGTTACAGCGAACTACGAGCAGTACTTC.

The chain's CDR3 is CASSQGDNSYEQYF. DNA of the CDR3: TGCGCCAGCAGCCAAGGGGACAACTCCTACGAGCAGTACTTC. This chain uses TRBV4-1 with TRBJ2-7; tentatively, D is TRBD1 (6 bases). Germline-derived CDR1 and CDR2 are MGHRA and YSYEKL. The CDR3 extends over 14 amino acids. V dropped 1 base and J dropped 0 bases, with 7 bases sitting between them.

This clone was seen only once. The chain couples TRBV5-4 to TRBJ2-5; 10 bases align to TRBD2. This CDR3 is 15 amino acids long. Germline trimming cut 1 base from V and 2 bases from J; bases unmatched to any gene: 2. Germline-derived CDR1 and CDR2 are SGHNT and YYREEE (reference sequence). This chain's CDR3 is CASSLQRGGQETQYF. DNA of the CDR3: TGTGCCAGCAGCTTGCAGCGGGGGGGTCAAGAGACCCAGTACTTC.

The gene calls are TRBV6-5 and TRBJ2-7; 10 bases map to TRBD1. CDR1 and CDR2 from the germline V gene are MNHEY and SVGAGI. The CDR3 sequence is 15 residues long. J was trimmed by 6 bases and V by 4 bases; bases with no gene match: 9. The CDR3 here is CASSSTGTGDTEQYF. The CDR3 DNA reads as TGTGCCAGCAGTTCGACCGGGACAGGGGACACCGAGCAGTACTTC.